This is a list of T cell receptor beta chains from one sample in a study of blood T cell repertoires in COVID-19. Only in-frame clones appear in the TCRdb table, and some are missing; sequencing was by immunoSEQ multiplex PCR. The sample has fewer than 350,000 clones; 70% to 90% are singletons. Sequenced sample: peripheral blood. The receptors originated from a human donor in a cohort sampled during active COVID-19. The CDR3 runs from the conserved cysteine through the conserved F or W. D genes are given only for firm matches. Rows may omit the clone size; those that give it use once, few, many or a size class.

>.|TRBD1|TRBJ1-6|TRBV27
CASKDRVLSYNSPLHF
TGTGCCAGCAAGGACAGGGTATTGTCCTATAATTCACCCCTCCACTTT
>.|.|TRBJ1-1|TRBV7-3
CASSSSRRGVTEAFF
TGTGCCAGCAGCTCTAGCCGGCGGGGGGTCACTGAAGCTTTCTTT
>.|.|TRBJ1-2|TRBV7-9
CASSLDAFGVGYTF
TGTGCCAGCAGCTTAGATGCGTTTGGAGTTGGCTACACCTTC
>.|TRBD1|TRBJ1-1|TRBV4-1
CASSARTTGDGNTEAFF
TGCGCCAGCAGCGCCCGAACGACAGGGGATGGGAACACTGAAGCTTTCTTT
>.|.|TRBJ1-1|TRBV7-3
CASSLNGVTEAFF
TGTGCCAGCAGCTTAAACGGTGTTACTGAAGCTTTCTTT
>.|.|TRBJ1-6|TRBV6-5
CASGQNNSPLHF
TGTGCCAGCGGACAGAATAATTCACCCCTCCACTTT
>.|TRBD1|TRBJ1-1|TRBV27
CASSGSGTGTTEAFF
TGTGCCAGCAGTGGATCAGGGACAGGGACCACTGAAGCTTTCTTT
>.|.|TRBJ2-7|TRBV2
CASSEWTGAGEQYF
TGTGCCAGCAGTGAATGGACAGGAGCGGGCGAGCAGTACTTC
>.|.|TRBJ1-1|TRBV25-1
CASSEIGRVDTEAFF
TGTGCCAGCAGTGAAATCGGCAGGGTGGACACTGAAGCTTTCTTT
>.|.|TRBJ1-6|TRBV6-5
CASRPTGPNSPLHF
TGTGCCAGCAGGCCTACAGGGCCGAATTCACCCCTCCACTTT
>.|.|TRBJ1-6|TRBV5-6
CASNLGGVTRSPLHF
TGTGCCAGCAACTTGGGGGGGGTTACTAGGTCACCCCTCCACTTT
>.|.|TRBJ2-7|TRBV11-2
CASSFIDSSYEQYF
TGTGCCAGCAGCTTTATCGACAGTTCCTACGAGCAGTACTTC
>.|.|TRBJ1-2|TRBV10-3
CAISESQAYSYGYTF
TGTGCCATCAGTGAGTCCCAGGCGTATAGCTATGGCTACACCTTC
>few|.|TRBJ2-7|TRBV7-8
CASSFREAEQYF
TGTGCCAGCAGCTTCAGGGAGGCCGAGCAGTACTTC
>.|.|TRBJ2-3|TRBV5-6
CASSLGSRTDTQYF
TGTGCCAGCAGCTTGGGTTCCCGGACAGATACGCAGTATTTT
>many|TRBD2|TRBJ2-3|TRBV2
CASRMTSGGSGTQYF
TGTGCCAGCAGAATGACTAGCGGGGGGAGTGGTACGCAGTATTTT
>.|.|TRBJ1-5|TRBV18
CASSPGAQDGQPQHF
TGTGCCAGCTCTCCAGGGGCCCAGGACGGTCAGCCCCAGCATTTT
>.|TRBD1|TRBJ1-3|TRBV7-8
CASSLTPGGVGDTIYF
TGTGCCAGCAGCTTAACGCCAGGGGGCGTGGGGGACACCATATATTTT
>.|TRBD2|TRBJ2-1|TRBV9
CASSPQSGGHYNEQFF
TGTGCCAGCAGCCCCCAAAGCGGGGGCCATTACAATGAGCAGTTCTTC
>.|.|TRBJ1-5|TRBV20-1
CSASPTPEGSAPQHF
TGCAGTGCTAGTCCCACCCCCGAAGGGAGCGCGCCCCAGCATTTT
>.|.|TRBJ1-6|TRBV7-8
CASSPRSSASSYNSPLHF
TGTGCCAGCAGCCCCCGTTCCTCGGCTAGCTCCTATAATTCACCCCTCCACTTT
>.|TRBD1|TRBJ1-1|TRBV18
CASSPGQGMSAFF
TGTGCCAGCTCACCAGGACAGGGAATGTCGGCTTTCTTT
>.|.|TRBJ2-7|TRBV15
CATSRGRSDEQYF
TGTGCCACCAGCAGGGGGAGGTCCGACGAGCAGTACTTC
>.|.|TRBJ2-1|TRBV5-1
CASSPQDAGASYNEQFF
TGCGCCAGCAGCCCTCAGGATGCAGGGGCCTCCTACAATGAGCAGTTCTTC
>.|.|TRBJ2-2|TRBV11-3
CASASGQGSGTGELFF
TGTGCCAGCGCTTCCGGCCAGGGGTCGGGCACCGGGGAGCTGTTTTTT
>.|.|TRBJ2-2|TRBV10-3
CAIREDRTLSNTGELFF
TGTGCCATCAGAGAGGACAGAACCCTATCGAACACCGGGGAGCTGTTTTTT
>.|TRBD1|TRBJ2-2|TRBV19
CASATGGDTGELFF
TGTGCCAGTGCGACAGGGGGAGACACCGGGGAGCTGTTTTTT
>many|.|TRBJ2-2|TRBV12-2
CASRLVTGLADTGELFF
TGTGCAAGTCGCTTAGTCACAGGACTAGCGGACACCGGGGAGCTGTTTTTT